This T cell receptor beta chain comes out of a study of Tregs in tolerant kidney transplant recipients. Trimming shortened V by 2 bases and J by 4 bases, and 17 bases separated the two germline ends. Germline assignment: CDR1 MNHEY and CDR2 SMNVEV (reference sequence). The length of the CDR3 is 16 residues. The nonmyeloablative bone marrow transplants came from related graft donors, with transient mixed chimerism. Unstimulated regulatory T cells (CD4+CD25+CD127-), CD4+CD25- non-regulatory cells, CD4 and CD8 cells were FACS-sorted from thawed PBMCs. Produced via immunoSEQ multiplex PCR; TCRdb's table is partial and in-frame only. The data contain some 21,000 clones, over 75% of them singletons. A few counts support this clone. Its antigen is still unknown. Overall study results and limits: For some patients, primers changed over time, blocking nucleotide-level comparison. This study did not directly address biological reproducibility. The small number of patients limits these findings pending further validation.

The V and J genes are TRBV27 and TRBJ2-5, with a weak D call TRBD1 (5 bases). This receptor was taken from a human patient who received a combined kidney and bone marrow transplant. Part of the T cell pool may stem from the graft donor. The source was CD8+ T cells from blood (PBMCs), collected 6 months after the transplant. The CDR3 here is CASSLGRGASGETQYF. DNA for the CDR3: TGTGCCAGCAGTTTAGGTCGTGGGGCCTCGGGAGAGACCCAGTACTTC.